This paragraph covers one TCR beta chain sequence. The target antigen is unknown. This specimen belongs to a study of cytomegalovirus exposure and HLA in healthy donors. Study findings and constraints: Presence/absence comparisons presumed near-even sequencing depth among donors.

The V gene end was trimmed by 2 bases and the J gene end by 5 bases; junction bases not matched to a gene: 8. CDR3 length: 16 residues. Per germline, CDR1 ENHRY and CDR2 SYGVKD. This PCR relied on a set of 60 Vbeta primers and 13 Jbeta primers. The repertoire was sequenced with immunoSEQ multiplex PCR; TCRdb's copy has only in-frame clones and lacks some. The sample has tens of thousands of clones, about four fifths seen once. The TCR originated in a woman younger than 30 in good health and CMV-seropositive. The rearrangement links TRBV10-3 to TRBJ2-1; 8 bases map to TRBD2. The sample consisted of PBMCs. Here the CDR3 DNA reads TGTGCCATCAGTGAGAACAGCGGGAGTTTCCACAATGAGCAGTTCTTC. Translated: CAISENSGSFHNEQFF.